This T cell receptor (beta chain) originates from a study of T cells in Graves' hyperthyroidism and ophthalmopathy. Study-level background: Peripheral blood was obtained at initial diagnosis, preceding any treatment.

The V end was cut by 4 bases, the J end by 4 bases, with 8 bases between. The germline V gene encodes CDR1 SGHKS and CDR2 YYEKEE (reference sequence). The length of the CDR3 is 12 residues. Ophthalmopathy in the patients scored at least 3 on Clinical Activity Score and at least 4 on NOSPECS grade, lasting under 3 months. Together with thyroid ultrasound, orbital computed tomography, serum thyroxine and TRAb, clinical symptoms were used for diagnoses. Study-level findings and limits: Blood also held most thyroid clonotypes expanded beyond 0.001.

As regards this clonotype: No antigen is known for it.

Amplification targeted TCR beta CDR3 regions from RNA transcripts. Carried out on the TCR CDR3, a first-round RT-PCR used the HTBI primer set. One entry per CDR3 protein, called by TCRdb with MiXCR from the multiplex PCR reads. The data show more than 300,000 distinct CDR3 sequences, with around 15% seen just once and 15% to 20% held by the top ten. This TCR derives from a woman younger than 45 with Graves' ophthalmopathy. The chain employs TRBV5-5 and TRBJ2-5; D remains unclear. Input material: blood. The CDR3 is CASSRGPETQYF. CDR3 nucleotides: TGTGCCAGCAGCCGAGGTCCAGAGACCCAGTACTTC.